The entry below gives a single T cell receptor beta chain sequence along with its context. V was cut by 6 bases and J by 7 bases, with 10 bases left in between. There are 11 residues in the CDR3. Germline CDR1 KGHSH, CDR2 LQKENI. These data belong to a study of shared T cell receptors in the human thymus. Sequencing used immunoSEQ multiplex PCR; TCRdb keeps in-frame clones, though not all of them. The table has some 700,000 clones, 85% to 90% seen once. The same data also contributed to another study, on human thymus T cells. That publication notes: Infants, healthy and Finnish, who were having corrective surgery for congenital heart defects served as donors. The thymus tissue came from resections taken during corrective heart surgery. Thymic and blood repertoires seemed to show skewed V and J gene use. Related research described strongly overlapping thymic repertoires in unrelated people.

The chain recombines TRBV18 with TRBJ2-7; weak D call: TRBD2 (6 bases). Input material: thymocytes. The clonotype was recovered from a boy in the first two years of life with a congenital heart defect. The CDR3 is CASSTRGEQYF. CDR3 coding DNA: TGTGCCAGCTCGACTCGGGGGGAGCAGTACTTC.